This T cell receptor beta chain stems from a study of cytomegalovirus exposure and HLA in healthy donors. Overall study: The study's early data release held tens of millions of unique TCRs from HLA-typed donors. The Caucasian-associated ancestry cluster held less than 85% of approximately 400 genotyped donors. Findings and caveats of the study: Some public TCRs appeared in many individuals, while most sequences were rare. Available immune exposure information covered CMV serostatus only.

Note on this clone: Its matching antigen is unknown. One end of the junction is discordant with germline, which a read error may explain.

Both 60 Vbeta primers and 13 Jbeta primers went into the PCR. The data were produced by immunoSEQ multiplex PCR, yet TCRdb's version contains in-frame clones alone and is incomplete. The sample includes roughly 110,000 clones, roughly 82% seen only once; the top ten take 2% to 3%. CDR3 length: 14 amino acids. Germline CDR1 reads SGHAT; CDR2 reads FQNNGV. J is TRBJ2-1 and V is TRBV11-2, with D perhaps assigned TRBD1 or TRBD2 (5 bases each). The sequence came from a man in his thirties or forties in good health and CMV-seropositive. Material: PBMCs. This CDR3 is CASTLGEPYNEQFF. The DNA of the CDR3 is TGTGCCAGCACCTTAGGGGAGCCTTACAATGAGCAGTTCTTC.